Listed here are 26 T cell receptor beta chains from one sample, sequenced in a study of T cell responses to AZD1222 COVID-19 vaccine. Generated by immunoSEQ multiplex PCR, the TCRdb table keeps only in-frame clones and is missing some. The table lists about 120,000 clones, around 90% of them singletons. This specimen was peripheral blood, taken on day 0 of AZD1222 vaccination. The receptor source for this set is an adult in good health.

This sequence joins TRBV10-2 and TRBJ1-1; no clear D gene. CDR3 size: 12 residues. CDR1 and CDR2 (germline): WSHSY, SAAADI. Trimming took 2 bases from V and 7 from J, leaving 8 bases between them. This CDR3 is CASSEAGHEAFF. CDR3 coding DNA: TGCGCCAGCAGTGAGGCAGGCCATGAAGCTTTCTTT.

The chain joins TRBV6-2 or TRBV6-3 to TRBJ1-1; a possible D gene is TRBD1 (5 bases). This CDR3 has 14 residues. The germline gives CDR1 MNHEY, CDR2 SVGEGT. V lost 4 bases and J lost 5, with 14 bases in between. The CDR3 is CASSFQGGVTEAFF. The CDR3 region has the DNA TGTGCCAGCAGTTTCCAGGGAGGTGTAACTGAAGCTTTCTTT.

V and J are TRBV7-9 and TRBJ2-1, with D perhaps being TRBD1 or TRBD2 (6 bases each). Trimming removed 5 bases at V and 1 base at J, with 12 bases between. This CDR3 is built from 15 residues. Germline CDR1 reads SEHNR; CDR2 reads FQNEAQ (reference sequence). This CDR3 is CASSDGGLSYNEQFF. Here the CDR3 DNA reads TGTGCCAGCAGCGATGGGGGGCTGTCCTACAATGAGCAGTTCTTC.

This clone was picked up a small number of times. The CDR3 DNA follows: TGTGCCAGCAGCTTAGAAGGGGGGGGCCGATATGGCTACACCTTC. Protein product: CASSLEGGGRYGYTF. The chain recombines TRBV7-6 with TRBJ1-2, with D possibly matching TRBD1 (6 bases). Germline CDR1 SGHVS, CDR2 FNYEAQ. The CDR3 runs to 15 residues. The ends were cut back, 1 base at V and 5 bases at J, with 14 bases in the middle.

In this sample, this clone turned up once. The CDR3 region has the DNA TGCAGCGTTGTTGACCGTGAAGCTTTCTTT. Translating gives CSVVDREAFF. The rearrangement joins TRBV29-1 to TRBJ1-1; no clear D. Trimming shortened V by 4 bases and J by 7 bases, and 7 bases separated the two germline ends. The CDR3 has 10 residues. Germline V gene sequence: CDR1 SQVTM, CDR2 ANQGSEA.

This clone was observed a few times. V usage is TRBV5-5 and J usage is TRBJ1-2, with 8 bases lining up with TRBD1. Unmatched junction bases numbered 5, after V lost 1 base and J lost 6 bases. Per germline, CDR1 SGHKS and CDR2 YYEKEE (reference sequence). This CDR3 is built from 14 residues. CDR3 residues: CASSLSRTGHGYTF. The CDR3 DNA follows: TGTGCCAGCAGCTTGTCCAGGACAGGGCATGGCTACACCTTC. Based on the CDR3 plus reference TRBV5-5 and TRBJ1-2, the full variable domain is DAGVTQSPTHLIKTRGQQVTLRCSPISGHKSVSWYQQVLGQGPQFIFQYYEKEERGRGNFPDRFSARQFPNYSSELNVNALLLGDSALYLCASSLSRTGHGYTFGSGTRLTVV.

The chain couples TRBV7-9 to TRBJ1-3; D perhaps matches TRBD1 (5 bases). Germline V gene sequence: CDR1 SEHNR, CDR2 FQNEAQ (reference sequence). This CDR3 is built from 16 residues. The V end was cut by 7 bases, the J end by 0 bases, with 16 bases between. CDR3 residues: CASNDPTGYSGNTIYF. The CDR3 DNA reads TGTGCCAGCAACGACCCTACAGGCTACTCTGGAAACACCATATATTTT. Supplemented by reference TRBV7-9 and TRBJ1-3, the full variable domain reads DTGVSQNPRHKITKRGQNVTFRCDPISEHNRLYWYRQTLGQGPEFLTYFQNEAQLEKSRLLSDRFSAERPKGSFSTLEIQRTEQGDSAMYLCASNDPTGYSGNTIYFGEGSWLTVV.

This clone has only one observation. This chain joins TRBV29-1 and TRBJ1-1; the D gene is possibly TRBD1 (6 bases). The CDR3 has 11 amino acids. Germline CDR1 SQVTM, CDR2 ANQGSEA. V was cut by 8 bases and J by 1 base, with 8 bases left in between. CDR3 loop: CSHRENTEAFF. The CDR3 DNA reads TGCAGCCACAGGGAGAACACTGAAGCTTTCTTT.

CDR3 sequence (DNA): TGTGCCGCGAGGGGGTTGGACACTGAAGCTTTCTTT. Translating it yields CAARGLDTEAFF. The J gene is TRBJ1-1, the V gene TRBV5-4, with a weak D call TRBD1 (6 bases). This CDR3 is 12 amino acids long. V was clipped by 10 bases and J by 3 bases, with 13 bases between them. CDR1 and CDR2 from the germline V gene are SGHNT and YYREEE (reference sequence).

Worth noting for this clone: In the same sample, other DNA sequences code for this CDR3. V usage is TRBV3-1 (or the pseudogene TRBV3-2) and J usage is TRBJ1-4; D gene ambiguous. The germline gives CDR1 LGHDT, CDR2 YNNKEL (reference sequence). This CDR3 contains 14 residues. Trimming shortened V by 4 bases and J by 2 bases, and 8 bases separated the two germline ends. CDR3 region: CASSRTGTNEKLFF. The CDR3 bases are TGTGCCAGCAGCCGCACGGGGACTAATGAAAAACTGTTTTTT.

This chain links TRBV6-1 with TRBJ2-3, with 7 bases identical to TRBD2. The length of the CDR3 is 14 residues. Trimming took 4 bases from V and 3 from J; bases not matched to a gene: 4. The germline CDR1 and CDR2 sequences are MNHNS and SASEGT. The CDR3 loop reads CASSGAGRTDTQYF. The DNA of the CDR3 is TGTGCCAGCAGTGGAGCCGGGAGGACAGATACGCAGTATTTT.

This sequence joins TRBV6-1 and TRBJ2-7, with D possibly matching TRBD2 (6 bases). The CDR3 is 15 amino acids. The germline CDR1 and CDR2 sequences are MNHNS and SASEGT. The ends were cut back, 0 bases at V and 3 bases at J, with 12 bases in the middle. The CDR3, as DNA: TGTGCCAGCAGTGAAGCTCCGGGAGTGATCTACGAGCAGTACTTC. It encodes CASSEAPGVIYEQYF.

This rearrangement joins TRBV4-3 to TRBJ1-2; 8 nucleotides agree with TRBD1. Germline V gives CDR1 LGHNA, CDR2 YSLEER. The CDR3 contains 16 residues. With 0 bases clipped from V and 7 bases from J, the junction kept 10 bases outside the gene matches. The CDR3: CASSQEPDRASRGYTF. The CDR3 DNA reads TGCGCCAGCAGCCAAGAGCCGGACAGGGCCAGTCGTGGCTACACCTTC.

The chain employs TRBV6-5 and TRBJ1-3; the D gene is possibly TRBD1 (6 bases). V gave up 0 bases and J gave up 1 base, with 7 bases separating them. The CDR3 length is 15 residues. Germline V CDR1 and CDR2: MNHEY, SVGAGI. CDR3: CASSYSTGSGNTIYF. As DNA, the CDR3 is TGTGCCAGCAGTTACTCCACAGGGTCTGGAAACACCATATATTTT.

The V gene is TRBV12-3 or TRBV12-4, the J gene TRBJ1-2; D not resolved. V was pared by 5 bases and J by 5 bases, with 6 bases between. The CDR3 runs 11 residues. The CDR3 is CASSDGYGYTF. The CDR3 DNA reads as TGTGCCAGCAGTGACGGATATGGCTACACCTTC.

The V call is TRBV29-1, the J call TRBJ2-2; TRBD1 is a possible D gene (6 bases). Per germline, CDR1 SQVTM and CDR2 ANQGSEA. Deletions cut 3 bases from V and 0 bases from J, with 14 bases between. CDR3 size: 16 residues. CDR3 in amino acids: CSVDTGTRTNTGELFF. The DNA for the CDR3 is TGCAGCGTTGACACCGGGACAAGAACGAACACCGGGGAGCTGTTTTTT.

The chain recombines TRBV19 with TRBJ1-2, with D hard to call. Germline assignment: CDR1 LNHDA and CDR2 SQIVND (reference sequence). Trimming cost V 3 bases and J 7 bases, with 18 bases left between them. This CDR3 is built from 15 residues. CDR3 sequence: CASSIFDSRAGGYTF. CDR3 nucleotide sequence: TGTGCCAGTAGTATTTTCGATTCCCGGGCAGGTGGCTACACCTTC.

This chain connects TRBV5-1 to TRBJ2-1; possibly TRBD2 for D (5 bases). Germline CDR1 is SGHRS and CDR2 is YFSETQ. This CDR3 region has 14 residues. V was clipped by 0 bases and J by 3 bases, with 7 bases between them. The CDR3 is CASSLETSYNEQFF. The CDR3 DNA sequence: TGCGCCAGCAGCTTGGAAACTAGCTACAATGAGCAGTTCTTC.

The CDR3 loop is CASSPDRASGNTIYF. CDR3 nucleotide sequence: TGTGCCAGCAGCCCCGACAGGGCTTCTGGAAACACCATATATTTT. The chain is built from TRBV5-4 and TRBJ1-3, with TRBD1 matching 7 bases. The CDR3 loop spans 15 amino acids. Losses at the gene ends were 4 bases for V and 1 base for J; bases not matched to a gene: 5. In germline, CDR1 is SGHNT, CDR2 YYREEE (reference sequence).

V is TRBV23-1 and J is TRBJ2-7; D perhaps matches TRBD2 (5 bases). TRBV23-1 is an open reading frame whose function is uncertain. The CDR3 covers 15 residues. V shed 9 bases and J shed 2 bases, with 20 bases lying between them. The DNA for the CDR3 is TGCGCCAGTCCAGGTGGGTGGGGAGTACCCTACGAGCAGTACTTC. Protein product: CASPGGWGVPYEQYF.

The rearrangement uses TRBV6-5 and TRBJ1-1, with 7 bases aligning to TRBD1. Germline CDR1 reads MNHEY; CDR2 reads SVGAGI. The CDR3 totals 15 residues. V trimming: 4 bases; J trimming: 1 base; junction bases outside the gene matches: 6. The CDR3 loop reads CASSWGQPANTEAFF. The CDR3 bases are TGTGCCAGCAGTTGGGGACAGCCCGCGAACACTGAAGCTTTCTTT.

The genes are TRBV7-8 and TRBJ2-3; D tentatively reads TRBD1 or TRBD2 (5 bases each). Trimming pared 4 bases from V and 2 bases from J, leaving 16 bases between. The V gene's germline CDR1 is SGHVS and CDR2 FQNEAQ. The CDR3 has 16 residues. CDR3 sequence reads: CASSSGARLITDTQYF. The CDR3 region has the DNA TGTGCCAGCAGCTCCGGGGCCAGACTAATCACAGATACGCAGTATTTT. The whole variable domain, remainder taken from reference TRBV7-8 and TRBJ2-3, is GAGVSQSPRYKVAKRGQDVALRCDPISGHVSLFWYQQALGQGPEFLTYFQNEAQLDKSGLPSDRFFAERPEGSVSTLKIQRTQQEDSAVYLCASSSGARLITDTQYFGPGTRLTVL.

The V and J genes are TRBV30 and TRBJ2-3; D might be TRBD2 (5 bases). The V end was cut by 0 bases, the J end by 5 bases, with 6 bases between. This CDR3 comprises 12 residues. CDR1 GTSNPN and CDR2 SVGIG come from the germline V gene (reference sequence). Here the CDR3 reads CAWSVGVDTQYF. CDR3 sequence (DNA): TGTGCCTGGAGTGTGGGAGTAGATACGCAGTATTTT.

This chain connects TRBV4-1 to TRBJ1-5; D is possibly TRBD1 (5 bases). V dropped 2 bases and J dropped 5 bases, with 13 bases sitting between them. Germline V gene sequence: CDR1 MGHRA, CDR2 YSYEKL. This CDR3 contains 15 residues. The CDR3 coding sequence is TGCGCCAGCAGCCAATCGTCCGGGGCACATCAGCCCCAGCATTTT. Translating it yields CASSQSSGAHQPQHF.

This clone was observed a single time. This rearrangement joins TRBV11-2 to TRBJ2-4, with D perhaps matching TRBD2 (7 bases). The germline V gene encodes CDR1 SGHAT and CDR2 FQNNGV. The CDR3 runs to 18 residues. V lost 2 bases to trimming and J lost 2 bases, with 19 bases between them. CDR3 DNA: TGTGCCAGCAGCTTACAAGGGGGGGGCCCACGCCCCAAAAACATTCAGTACTTC. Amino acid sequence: CASSLQGGGPRPKNIQYF.

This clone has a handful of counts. This CDR3 is CASSFRLSDSPLHF. In DNA, the CDR3 is TGTGCCAGCAGCTTTCGACTTTCGGATTCACCCCTCCACTTT. The rearrangement joins TRBV5-4 to TRBJ1-6; D not certain. This CDR3 is 14 amino acids long. Per germline, CDR1 SGHNT and CDR2 YYREEE (reference sequence). Trimming left V 2 bases short and J 8 bases short, with 11 bases between.